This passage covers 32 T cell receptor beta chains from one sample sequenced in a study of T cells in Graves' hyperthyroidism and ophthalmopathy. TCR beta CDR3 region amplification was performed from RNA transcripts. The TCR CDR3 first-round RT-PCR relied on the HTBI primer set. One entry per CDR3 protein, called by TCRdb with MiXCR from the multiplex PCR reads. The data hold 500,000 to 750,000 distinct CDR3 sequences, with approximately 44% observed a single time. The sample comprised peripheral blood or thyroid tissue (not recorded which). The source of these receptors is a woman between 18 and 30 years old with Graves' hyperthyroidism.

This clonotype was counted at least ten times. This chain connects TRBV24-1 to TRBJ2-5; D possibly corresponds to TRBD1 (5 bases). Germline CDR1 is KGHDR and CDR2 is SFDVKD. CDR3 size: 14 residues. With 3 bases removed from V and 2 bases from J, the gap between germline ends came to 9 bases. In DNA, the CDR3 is TGTGCCACCAGTGATCCGACAGTACAAGAGACCCAGTACTTC. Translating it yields CATSDPTVQETQYF.

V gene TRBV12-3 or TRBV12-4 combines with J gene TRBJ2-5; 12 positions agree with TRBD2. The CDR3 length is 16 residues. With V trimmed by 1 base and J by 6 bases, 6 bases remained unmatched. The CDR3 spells CASSLVTSGSQKTQYF. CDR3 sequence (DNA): TGTGCCAGCAGTTTAGTGACTAGCGGGAGTCAAAAGACCCAGTACTTC.

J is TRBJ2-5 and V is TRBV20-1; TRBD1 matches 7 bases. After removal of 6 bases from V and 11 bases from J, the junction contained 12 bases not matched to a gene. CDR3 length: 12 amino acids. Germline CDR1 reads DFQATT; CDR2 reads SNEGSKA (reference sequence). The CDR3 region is CSAYSQGVNQYF. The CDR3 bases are TGCAGTGCCTATTCCCAGGGGGTGAATCAGTACTTC.

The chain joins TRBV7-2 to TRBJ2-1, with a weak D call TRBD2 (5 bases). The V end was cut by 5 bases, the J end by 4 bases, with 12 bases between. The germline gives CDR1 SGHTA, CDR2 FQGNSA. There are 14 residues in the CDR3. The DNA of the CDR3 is TGTGCCAGCAGCACACGGACTGTATACAATGAGCAGTTCTTC. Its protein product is CASSTRTVYNEQFF.

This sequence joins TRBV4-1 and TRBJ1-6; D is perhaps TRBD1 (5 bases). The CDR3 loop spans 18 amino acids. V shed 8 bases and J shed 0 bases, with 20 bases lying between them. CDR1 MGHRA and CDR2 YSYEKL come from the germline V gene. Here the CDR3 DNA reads TGCGCCAGCGGACCCCAATACAGGATGAGCTCCTATAATTCACCCCTCCACTTT. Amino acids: CASGPQYRMSSYNSPLHF.

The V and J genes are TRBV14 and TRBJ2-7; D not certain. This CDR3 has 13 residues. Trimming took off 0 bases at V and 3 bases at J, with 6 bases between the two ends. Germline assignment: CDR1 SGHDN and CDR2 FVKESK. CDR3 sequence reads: CASSQEQFYEQYF. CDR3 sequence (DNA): TGTGCCAGCAGCCAAGAACAATTCTACGAGCAGTACTTC.

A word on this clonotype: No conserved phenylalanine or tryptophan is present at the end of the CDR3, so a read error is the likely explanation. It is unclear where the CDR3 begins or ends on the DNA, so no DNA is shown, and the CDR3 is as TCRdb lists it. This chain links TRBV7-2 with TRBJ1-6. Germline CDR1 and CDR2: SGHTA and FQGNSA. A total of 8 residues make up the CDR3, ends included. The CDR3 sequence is CASSADAV.

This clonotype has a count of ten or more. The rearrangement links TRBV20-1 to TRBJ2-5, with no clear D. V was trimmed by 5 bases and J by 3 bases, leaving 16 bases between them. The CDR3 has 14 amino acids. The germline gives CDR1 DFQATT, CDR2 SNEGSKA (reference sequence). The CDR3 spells CSAYFLGSEETQYF. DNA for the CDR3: TGCAGTGCTTACTTCTTGGGCAGCGAAGAGACCCAGTACTTC.

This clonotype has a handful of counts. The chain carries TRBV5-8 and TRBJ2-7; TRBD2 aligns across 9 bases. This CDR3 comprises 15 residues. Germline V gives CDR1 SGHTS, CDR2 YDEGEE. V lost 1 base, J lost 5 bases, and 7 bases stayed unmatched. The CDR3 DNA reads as TGTGCCAGCAGCTTGTCGGCGGGAGGGTTCCACGAGCAGTACTTC. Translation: CASSLSAGGFHEQYF.

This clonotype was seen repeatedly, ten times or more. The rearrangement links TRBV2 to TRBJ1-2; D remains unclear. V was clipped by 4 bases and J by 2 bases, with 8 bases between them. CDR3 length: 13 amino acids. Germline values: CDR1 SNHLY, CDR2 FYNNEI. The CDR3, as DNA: TGTGCCAGCAGTGTCGAGCAGAACTATGGCTACACCTTC. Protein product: CASSVEQNYGYTF.

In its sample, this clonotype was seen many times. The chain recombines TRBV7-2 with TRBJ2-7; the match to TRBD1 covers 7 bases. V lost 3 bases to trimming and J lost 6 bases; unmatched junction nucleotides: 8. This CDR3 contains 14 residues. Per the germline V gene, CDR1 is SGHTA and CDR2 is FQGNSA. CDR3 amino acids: CASSFDGQVSEQYF. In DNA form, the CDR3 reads TGTGCCAGCAGCTTCGACGGACAGGTCTCCGAGCAGTACTTC.

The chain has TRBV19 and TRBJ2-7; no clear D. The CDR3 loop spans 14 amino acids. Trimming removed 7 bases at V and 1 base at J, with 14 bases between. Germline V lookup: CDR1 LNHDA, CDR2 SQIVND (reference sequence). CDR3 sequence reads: CASTVSPWSYEQYF. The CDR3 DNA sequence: TGTGCCAGTACTGTATCTCCCTGGTCCTACGAGCAGTACTTC.

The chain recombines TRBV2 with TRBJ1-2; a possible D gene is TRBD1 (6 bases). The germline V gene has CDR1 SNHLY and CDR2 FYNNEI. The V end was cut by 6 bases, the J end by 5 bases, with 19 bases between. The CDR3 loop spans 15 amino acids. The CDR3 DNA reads TGTGCCAGCAGGACTGAGGACAGAGGCCAATATGGCTACACCTTC. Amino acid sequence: CASRTEDRGQYGYTF.

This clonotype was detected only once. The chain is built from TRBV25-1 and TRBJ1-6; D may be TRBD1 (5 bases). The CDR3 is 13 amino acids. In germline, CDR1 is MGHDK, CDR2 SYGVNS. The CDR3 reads CASVDRGNSPLHF. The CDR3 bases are TGTGCTAGCGTAGACAGAGGCAATTCACCCCTCCACTTT.

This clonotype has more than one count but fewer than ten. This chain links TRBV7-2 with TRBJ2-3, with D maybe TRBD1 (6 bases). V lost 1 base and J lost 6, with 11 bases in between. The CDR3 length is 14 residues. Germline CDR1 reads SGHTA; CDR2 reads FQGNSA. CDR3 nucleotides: TGTGCCAGCAGCTTAGATACAGGGATGGATACGCAGTATTTT. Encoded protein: CASSLDTGMDTQYF.

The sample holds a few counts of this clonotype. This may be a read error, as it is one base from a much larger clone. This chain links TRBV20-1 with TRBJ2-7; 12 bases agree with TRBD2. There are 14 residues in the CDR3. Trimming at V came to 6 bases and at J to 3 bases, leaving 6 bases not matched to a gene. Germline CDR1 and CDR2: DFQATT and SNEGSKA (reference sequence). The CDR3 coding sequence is TGCAGTGCGGAGACTAGCGGGGGCCTCTACGAGCAGTACTTC. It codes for CSAETSGGLYEQYF.

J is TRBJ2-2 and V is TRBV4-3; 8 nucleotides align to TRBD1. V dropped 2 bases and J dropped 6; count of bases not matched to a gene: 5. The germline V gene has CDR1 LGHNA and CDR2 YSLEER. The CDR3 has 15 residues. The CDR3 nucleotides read TGCGCCAGCAGCCAAAGCAGGGGGCCGGCCGGGGAGCTGTTTTTT. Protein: CASSQSRGPAGELFF.

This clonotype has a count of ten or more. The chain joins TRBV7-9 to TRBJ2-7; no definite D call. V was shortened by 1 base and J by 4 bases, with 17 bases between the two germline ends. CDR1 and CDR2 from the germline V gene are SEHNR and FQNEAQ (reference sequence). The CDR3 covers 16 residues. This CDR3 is CASSLVPASSSYEQYF. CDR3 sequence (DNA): TGTGCCAGCAGCTTAGTACCAGCCTCCAGCTCATACGAGCAGTACTTC.

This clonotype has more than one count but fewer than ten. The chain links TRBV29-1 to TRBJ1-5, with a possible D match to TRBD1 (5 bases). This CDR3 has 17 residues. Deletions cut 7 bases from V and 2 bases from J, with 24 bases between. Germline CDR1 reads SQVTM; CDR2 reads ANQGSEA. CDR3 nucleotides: TGCAGCGCCAGCAGCCAAGATCTAAAACAGGGCAATCAGCCCCAGCATTTT. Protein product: CSASSQDLKQGNQPQHF.

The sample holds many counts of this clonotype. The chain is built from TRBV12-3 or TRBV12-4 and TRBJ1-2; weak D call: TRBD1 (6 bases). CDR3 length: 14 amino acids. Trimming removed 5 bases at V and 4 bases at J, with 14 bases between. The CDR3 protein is CASSPDRRAYGYTF. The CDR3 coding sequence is TGTGCCAGCAGTCCTGACAGGAGGGCCTATGGCTACACCTTC.

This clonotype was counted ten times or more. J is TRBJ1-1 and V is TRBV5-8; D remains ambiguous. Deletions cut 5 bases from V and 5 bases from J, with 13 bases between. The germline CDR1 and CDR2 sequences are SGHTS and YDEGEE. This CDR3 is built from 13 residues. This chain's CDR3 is CASRGSPGTEAFF. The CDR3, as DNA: TGTGCCAGCAGGGGATCCCCGGGGACTGAAGCTTTCTTT.

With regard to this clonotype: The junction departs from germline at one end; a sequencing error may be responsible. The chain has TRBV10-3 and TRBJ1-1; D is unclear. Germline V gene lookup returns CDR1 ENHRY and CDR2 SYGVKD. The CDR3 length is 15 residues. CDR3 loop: CAISGIRLMNTEAFF. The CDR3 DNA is TGTGCCATCAGTGGAATCAGGTTAATGAACACTGAAGCGTTCTTT.

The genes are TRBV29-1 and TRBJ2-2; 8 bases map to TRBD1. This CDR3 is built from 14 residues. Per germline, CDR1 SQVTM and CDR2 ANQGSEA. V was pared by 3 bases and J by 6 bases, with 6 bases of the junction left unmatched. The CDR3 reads CSVEETGVPGELFF. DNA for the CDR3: TGCAGCGTTGAGGAGACAGGGGTCCCCGGGGAGCTGTTTTTT.

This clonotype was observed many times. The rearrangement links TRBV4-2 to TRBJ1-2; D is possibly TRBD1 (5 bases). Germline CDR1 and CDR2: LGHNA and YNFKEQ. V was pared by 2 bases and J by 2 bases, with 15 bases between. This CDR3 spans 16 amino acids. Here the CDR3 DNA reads TGTGCCAGCAGCCAATTCGGCATCCAGGGAAACTATGGCTACACCTTC. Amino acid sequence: CASSQFGIQGNYGYTF.

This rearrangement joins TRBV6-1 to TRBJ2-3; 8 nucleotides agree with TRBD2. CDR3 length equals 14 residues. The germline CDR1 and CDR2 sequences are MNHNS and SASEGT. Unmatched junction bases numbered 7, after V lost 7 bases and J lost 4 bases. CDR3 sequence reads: CASIRAGDPDTQYF. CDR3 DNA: TGTGCCAGCATCAGAGCGGGAGATCCAGATACGCAGTATTTT.

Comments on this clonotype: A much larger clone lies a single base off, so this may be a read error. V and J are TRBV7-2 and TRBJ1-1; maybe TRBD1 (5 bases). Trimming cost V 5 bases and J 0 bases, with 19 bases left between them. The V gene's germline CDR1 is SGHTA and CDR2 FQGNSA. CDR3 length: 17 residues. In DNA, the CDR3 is TGTGCCAGCAGCCCAAGACAAACCAACAGGTTGAACACTGAAGCTTTCTTT. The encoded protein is CASSPRQTNRLNTEAFF.

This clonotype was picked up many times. CDR3 nucleotides: TGTGCCAGCAGCCCCGGGACCATCTACGAGCAGTACTTC. Translation gives CASSPGTIYEQYF. V gene TRBV5-6 combines with J gene TRBJ2-7; perhaps D is TRBD1 or TRBD2 (5 bases each). V was clipped by 4 bases and J by 3 bases, with 11 bases between them. Germline CDR1 SGHDT, CDR2 YYEEEE. CDR3 length equals 13 residues.

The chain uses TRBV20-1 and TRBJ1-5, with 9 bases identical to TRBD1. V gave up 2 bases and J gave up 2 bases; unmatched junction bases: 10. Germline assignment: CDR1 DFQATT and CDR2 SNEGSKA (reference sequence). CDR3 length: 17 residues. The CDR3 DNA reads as TGCAGTGCTAGACCGGGACCGACAGGGGGTCGCAATCAGCCCCAGCATTTT. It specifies CSARPGPTGGRNQPQHF.

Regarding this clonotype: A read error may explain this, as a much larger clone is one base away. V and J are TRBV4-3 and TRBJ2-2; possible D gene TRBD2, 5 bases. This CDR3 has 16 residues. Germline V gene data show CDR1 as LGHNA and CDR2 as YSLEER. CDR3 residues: CASSQGPGKNTGELLF. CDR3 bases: TGCGCCAGCAGCCAAGGGCCGGGGAAGAACACCGGGGAGCTGTTGTTT.

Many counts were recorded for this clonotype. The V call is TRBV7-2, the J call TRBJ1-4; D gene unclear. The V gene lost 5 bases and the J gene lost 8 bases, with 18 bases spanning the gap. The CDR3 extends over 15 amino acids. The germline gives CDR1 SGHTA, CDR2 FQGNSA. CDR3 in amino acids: CASSPTRVRAEKLFF. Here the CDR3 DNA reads TGTGCCAGCAGCCCTACGAGGGTGCGGGCGGAAAAACTGTTTTTT.

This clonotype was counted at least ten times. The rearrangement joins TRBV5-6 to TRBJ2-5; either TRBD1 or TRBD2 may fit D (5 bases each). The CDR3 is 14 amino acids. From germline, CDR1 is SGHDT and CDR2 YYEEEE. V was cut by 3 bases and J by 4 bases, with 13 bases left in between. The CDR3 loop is CASSWGWGSETQYF. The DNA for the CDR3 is TGTGCCAGCAGCTGGGGTTGGGGGTCAGAGACCCAGTACTTC.

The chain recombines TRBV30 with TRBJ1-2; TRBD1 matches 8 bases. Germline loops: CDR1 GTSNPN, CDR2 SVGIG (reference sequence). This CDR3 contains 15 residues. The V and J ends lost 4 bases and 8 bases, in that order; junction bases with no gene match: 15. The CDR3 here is CAWTPGTGSLGGYTF. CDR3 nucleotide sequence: TGTGCCTGGACCCCCGGGACAGGTTCTCTGGGCGGCTACACCTTC. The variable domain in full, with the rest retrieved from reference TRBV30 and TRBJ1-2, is SQTIHQWPATLVQPVGSPLSLECTVEGTSNPNLYWYRQAAGRGLQLLFYSVGIGQISSEVPQNLSASRPQDRQFILSSKKLLLSDSGFYLCAWTPGTGSLGGYTFGSGTRLTVV.